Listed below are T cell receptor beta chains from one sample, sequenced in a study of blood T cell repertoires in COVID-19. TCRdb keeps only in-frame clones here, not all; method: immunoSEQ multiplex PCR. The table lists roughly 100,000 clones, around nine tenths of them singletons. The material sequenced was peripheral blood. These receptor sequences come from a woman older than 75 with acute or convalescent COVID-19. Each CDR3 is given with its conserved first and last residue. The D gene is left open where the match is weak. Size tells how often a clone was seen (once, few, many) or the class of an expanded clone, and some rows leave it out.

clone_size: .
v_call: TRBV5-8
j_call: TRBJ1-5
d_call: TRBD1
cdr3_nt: TGTGCCAGCAGCCAAGGGACAGCCAGCAATCAGCCCCAGCATTTT
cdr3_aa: CASSQGTASNQPQHF

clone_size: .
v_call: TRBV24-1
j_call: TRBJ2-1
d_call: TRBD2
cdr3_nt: TGTGCCACCAGTGATTGGTGGACTAGCGGATTCAGCTCCTACAATGAGCAGTTCTTC
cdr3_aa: CATSDWWTSGFSSYNEQFF

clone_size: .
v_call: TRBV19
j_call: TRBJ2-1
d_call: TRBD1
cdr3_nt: TGTGCCAGTAGTATTGTTCAGGGGGCAATGGTAAATGAGCAGTTCTTC
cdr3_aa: CASSIVQGAMVNEQFF

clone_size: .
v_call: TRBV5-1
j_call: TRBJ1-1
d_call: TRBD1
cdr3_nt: TGCGCCAGCAGCCTCGGGACAGGGCCAACTGAAGCTTTCTTT
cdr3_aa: CASSLGTGPTEAFF

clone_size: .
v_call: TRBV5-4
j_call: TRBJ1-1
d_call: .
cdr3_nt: TGTGCCAGCAGCTTGGCCGGGGGGAGTGCTGAAGCTTTCTTT
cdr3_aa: CASSLAGGSAEAFF

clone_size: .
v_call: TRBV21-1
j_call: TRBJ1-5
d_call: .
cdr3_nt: TGTGCCAGCAGCGTCCGAGCGCGAAATCAGCCCCAGCATTTT
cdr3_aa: CASSVRARNQPQHF

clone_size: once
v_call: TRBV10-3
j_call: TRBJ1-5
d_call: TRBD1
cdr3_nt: TGTGCCATCAGCCCCCGGGACAGGGGTGGTCAGCCCCAGCATTTT
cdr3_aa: CAISPRDRGGQPQHF

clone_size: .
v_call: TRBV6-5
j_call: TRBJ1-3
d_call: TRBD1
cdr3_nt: TGTGCCAGCAGCCCCGACAGGGTCTCTGGAAACACCATATATTTT
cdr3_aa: CASSPDRVSGNTIYF

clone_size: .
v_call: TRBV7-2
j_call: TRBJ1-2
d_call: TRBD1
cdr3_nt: TGTGCCAGCAGCCCCCGACAGGGGTTCTATGGCTACACCTTC
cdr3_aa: CASSPRQGFYGYTF

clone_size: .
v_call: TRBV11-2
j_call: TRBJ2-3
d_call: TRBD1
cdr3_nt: TGTGCCAGCAGCTTAGATCACAGGGGAGTGGATACGCAGTATTTT
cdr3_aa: CASSLDHRGVDTQYF

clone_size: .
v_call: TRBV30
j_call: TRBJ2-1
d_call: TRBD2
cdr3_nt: TGTGCCTGGAGTGTCGGACTAGCGGGGGGCAATGAGCAGTTCTTC
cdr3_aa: CAWSVGLAGGNEQFF

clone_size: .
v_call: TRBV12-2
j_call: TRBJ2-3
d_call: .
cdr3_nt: TGTGCAAGTCGCTACCTAGCGGGGTACACAGATACGCAGTATTTT
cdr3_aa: CASRYLAGYTDTQYF

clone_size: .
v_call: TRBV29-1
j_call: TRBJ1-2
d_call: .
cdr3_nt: TGCAGCGTTGAATGGCAGGGACTAGGCTATGGCTACACCTTC
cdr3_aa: CSVEWQGLGYGYTF

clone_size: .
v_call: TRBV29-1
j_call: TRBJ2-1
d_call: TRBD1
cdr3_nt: TGCAGCGTGACCCGGGACAGGGGGATCGATGAGCAGTTCTTC
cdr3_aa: CSVTRDRGIDEQFF

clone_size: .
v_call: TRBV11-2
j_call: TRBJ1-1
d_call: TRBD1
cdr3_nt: TGTGCCAGCAGCTGGGACAGGGGGGGGACTGAAGCTTTCTTT
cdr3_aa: CASSWDRGGTEAFF

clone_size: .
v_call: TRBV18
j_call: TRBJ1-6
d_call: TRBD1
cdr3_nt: TGTGCCAGCTCACGGGACAGGGGGCAGTCACCCCTCCACTTT
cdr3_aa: CASSRDRGQSPLHF

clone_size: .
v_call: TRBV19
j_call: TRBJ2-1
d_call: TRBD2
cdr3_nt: TGTGCCAGTAGTAGGCGCGGGGGGGAAAATGAGCAGTTCTTC
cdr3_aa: CASSRRGGENEQFF

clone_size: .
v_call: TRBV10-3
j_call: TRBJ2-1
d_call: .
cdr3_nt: TGTGCCATCAGTCCCAGGGGTCCACCCCAATACAATGAGCAGTTCTTC
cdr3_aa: CAISPRGPPQYNEQFF

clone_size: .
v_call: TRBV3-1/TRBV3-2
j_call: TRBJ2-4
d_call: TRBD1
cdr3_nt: TGTGCCAGCTCCATACAGGGGAGCGTAGCCAAAAACATTCAGTACTTC
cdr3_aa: CASSIQGSVAKNIQYF

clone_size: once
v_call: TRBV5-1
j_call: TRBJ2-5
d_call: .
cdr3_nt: TGCGCCAGCAGCTTGGATGGGGGGATTGGGGAGACCCAGTACTTC
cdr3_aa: CASSLDGGIGETQYF

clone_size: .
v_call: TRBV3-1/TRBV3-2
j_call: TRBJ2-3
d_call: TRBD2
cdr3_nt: TGTGCCAGCAGCCAGAGGACTAGCGGGGGCACAGATACGCAGTATTTT
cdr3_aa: CASSQRTSGGTDTQYF

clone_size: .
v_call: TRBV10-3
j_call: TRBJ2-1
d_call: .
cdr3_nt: TGTGCCATCAGTGAGTTGGGGGGCTCCTACAATGAGCAGTTCTTC
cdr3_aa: CAISELGGSYNEQFF

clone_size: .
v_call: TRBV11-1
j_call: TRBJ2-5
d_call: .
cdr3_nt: TGTGCCAGCAGCTTCCAGGGCGACCAGTACTTC
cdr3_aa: CASSFQGDQYF

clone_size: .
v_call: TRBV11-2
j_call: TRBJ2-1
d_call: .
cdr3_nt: TGTGCCAGCAGCCCGAGGCAGGCAGGGGGAGGTGGTGAGCAGTTCTTC
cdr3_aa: CASSPRQAGGGGEQFF

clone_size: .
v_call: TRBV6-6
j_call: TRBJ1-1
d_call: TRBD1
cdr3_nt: TGTGCCAGCAGAATACCGGGACAGGGATCCACTGAAGCTTTCTTT
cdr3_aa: CASRIPGQGSTEAFF

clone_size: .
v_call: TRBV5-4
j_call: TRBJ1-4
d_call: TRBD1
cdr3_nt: TGTGCCAGCAGCAGGGACAGGACTAATGAAAAACTGTTTTTT
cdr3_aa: CASSRDRTNEKLFF

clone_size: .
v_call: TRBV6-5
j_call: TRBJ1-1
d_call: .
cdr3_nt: TGTGCCAGCAGGGCCGGGACAAAAGACACTGAAGCTTTCTTT
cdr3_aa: CASRAGTKDTEAFF

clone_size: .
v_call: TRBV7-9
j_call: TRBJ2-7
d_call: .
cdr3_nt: TGTGCCAGCAGCTTAGCACATCGGGTCGAAAGCCTCTACGAGCAGTACTTC
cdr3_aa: CASSLAHRVESLYEQYF